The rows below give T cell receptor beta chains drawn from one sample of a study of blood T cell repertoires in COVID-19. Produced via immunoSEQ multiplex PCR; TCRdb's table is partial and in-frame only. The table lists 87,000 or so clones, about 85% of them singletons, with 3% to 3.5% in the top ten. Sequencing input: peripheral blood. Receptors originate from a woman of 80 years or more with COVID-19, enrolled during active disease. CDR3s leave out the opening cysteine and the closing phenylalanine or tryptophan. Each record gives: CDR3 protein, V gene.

CDR3aa: ASSRQGQGAGGYT
v_gene: TRBV14

CDR3aa: ASSHRTGTREKLF
v_gene: TRBV6-6

CDR3aa: ASSPQQGDNQPQH
v_gene: TRBV4-1

CDR3aa: AWGKLAGAGYT
v_gene: TRBV30

CDR3aa: ASSLPRAGAYNEQF
v_gene: TRBV7-9

CDR3aa: AISAGINEQF
v_gene: TRBV10-3

CDR3aa: ASSESYRGTPLH
v_gene: TRBV6-1

CDR3aa: ASSWGTSGSSYNEQF
v_gene: TRBV27

CDR3aa: ASSVDGSSYEQY
v_gene: TRBV9

CDR3aa: ASSESMWVAGGDTGELF
v_gene: TRBV10-2

CDR3aa: ASSKGTGQSEAF
v_gene: TRBV21-1

CDR3aa: ATATGFGETQY
v_gene: TRBV24-1

CDR3aa: ASSLAGTGVSNYGYT
v_gene: TRBV5-6

CDR3aa: ASSAPGTEAF
v_gene: TRBV5-4

CDR3aa: ASSDFLDTRSGDNEQF
v_gene: TRBV2

CDR3aa: ASSHPSGGASYEQY
v_gene: TRBV7-2

CDR3aa: ASRGLAGGTDTQY
v_gene: TRBV19

CDR3aa: ASSQGGLAGGRSYNEQF
v_gene: TRBV4-1

CDR3aa: ASSTAGTGGYEQY
v_gene: TRBV28

CDR3aa: ASRRRQGGGPEAF
v_gene: TRBV11-1

CDR3aa: ASSPLFSGVSSYEQY
v_gene: TRBV18

CDR3aa: ASSIDPLYSDTEAF
v_gene: TRBV19

CDR3aa: ASSRTGGADTQY
v_gene: TRBV7-8

CDR3aa: AISARGQALGYEQY
v_gene: TRBV10-3

CDR3aa: ASSVAPQREGETQY
v_gene: TRBV9

CDR3aa: ASSHPGQGVYEQY
v_gene: TRBV5-1

CDR3aa: ASSRTGSYNEQF
v_gene: TRBV28

CDR3aa: ASSSQAGGNTGELF
v_gene: TRBV7-3

CDR3aa: ASRKQGAYGYT
v_gene: TRBV2

CDR3aa: ASSPPIRGRRTEAF
v_gene: TRBV18

CDR3aa: ASSLARGSGSTDTQY
v_gene: TRBV7-9

CDR3aa: SLAGLRTDTQY
v_gene: TRBV29-1

CDR3aa: ASSSRAGPSYEQY
v_gene: TRBV7-3

CDR3aa: ASQGQGTDSPLH
v_gene: TRBV2

CDR3aa: ASSLIDRGETQY
v_gene: TRBV28

CDR3aa: ASSYSGYNEQF
v_gene: TRBV5-1

CDR3aa: ASSLGQGDEQY
v_gene: TRBV5-4

CDR3aa: AKRGGPRDEQF
v_gene: TRBV7-2

CDR3aa: ASSYVGQGYEQY
v_gene: TRBV6-5

CDR3aa: ASSAGDSQY
v_gene: TRBV10-1

CDR3aa: ASSFGGGGYT
v_gene: TRBV6-2/TRBV6-3

CDR3aa: ASTGTGVGGNQPQH
v_gene: TRBV2

CDR3aa: ASTLGGPSTGELF
v_gene: TRBV5-4

CDR3aa: ASSYRERRAQY
v_gene: TRBV7-2

CDR3aa: ASSGDPGTGKYEQY
v_gene: TRBV6-1

CDR3aa: ASSYRGGHEQY
v_gene: TRBV27

CDR3aa: ASSSGLAGYTDTQY
v_gene: TRBV5-1

CDR3aa: ASSIPGQAYEQY
v_gene: TRBV19

CDR3aa: ASSSWTGANYGYT
v_gene: TRBV5-1

CDR3aa: ASSFGASEVQF
v_gene: TRBV11-2

CDR3aa: ASSLGLQTSGELF
v_gene: TRBV5-1

CDR3aa: ASEGPSTDTQY
v_gene: TRBV19

CDR3aa: ASSSMANTEAF
v_gene: TRBV7-3

CDR3aa: ASSGQGAEETQY
v_gene: TRBV2

CDR3aa: ASSSYPGQGADEQF
v_gene: TRBV6-2/TRBV6-3